The clone carrying this T cell receptor (beta chain) has at least ten counts. Its target is not known. PCR was performed a second time for 7 to 11 cycles using a sample-barcoded 5' primer and a J-beta primer mix. TCRdb reprocessed the 5' RACE reads with MiXCR, giving one entry per CDR3 protein. The data show hundreds of thousands of distinct CDR3 sequences, around 26% seen once. The CDR3 is made up of 15 amino acids. With 6 bases removed from V and 1 base from J, the gap between germline ends came to 14 bases. This specimen belongs to a study of blood T cells in healthy people across ages. Whole-study context: Template-switching capture recovered about one barcoded beta molecule per two T cells. The study's findings and limits: Naive T cell percentage showed a strong correlation with TCR beta diversity. Diversity figures derived from one million T cells were judged to underestimate the true value. Without sorted subsets, naive and antigen-experienced compartments could not be conclusively compared.

J is TRBJ2-3 and V is TRBV12-3 or TRBV12-4; no definite D call. This TCR derives from a woman of 80 years or more in good health. Sequenced input: blood. The CDR3 sequence is CASSPLELRTDTQYF. Here the CDR3 DNA reads TGTGCCAGCAGCCCCCTTGAGTTGCGCACAGATACGCAGTATTTT.